This entry features one T cell receptor (beta chain) sequence. CDR3 length: 14 residues. Germline V gene lookup returns CDR1 MNHNS and CDR2 SASEGT. Trimming left V 2 bases short and J 2 bases short, with 9 bases between. This specimen comes from a study of cytomegalovirus exposure and HLA in healthy donors. Looking at the study overall: The study placed roughly four fifths of its roughly 430 genotyped donors in the Caucasian-associated ancestry cluster.

PCR amplification relied on 60 Vbeta primers (plus 13 Jbeta primers). Only in-frame clones appear in the TCRdb table, and some are missing; sequencing was by immunoSEQ multiplex PCR. The sample includes about 86,000 clones, over 60% of them seen just once. The source of this sequence is a female donor in good health and CMV-seronegative. What was sequenced was PBMCs. The chain is built from TRBV6-1 and TRBJ1-2; D remains ambiguous. The CDR3: CASSEFEGNYGYTF. CDR3 DNA sequence: TGTGCCAGCAGTGAATTCGAGGGAAACTATGGCTACACCTTC.